A single TCR beta chain is shown here with its context. The CDR3 totals 16 residues. V lost 1 base to trimming and J lost 5 bases; unmatched junction nucleotides: 7. The germline V gene encodes CDR1 SGHTA and CDR2 FQGNSA. TCRdb keeps only in-frame clones here, not all; method: immunoSEQ multiplex PCR. This repertoire shows tens of thousands of clones, about nine tenths found once; its top ten account for about 2.2%. The sample belongs to a study of glioma-infiltrating T cells after dendritic cell vaccination. Time point specified: after dendritic cell vaccination, including at tumor progression/relapse.

The starting material was blood, obtained after dendritic cell vaccination. The TCR sequence derives from a human donor with glioblastoma. The genes are TRBV7-2 and TRBJ2-3; 9 nucleotides agree with TRBD2. In DNA, the CDR3 is TGTGCCAGCAGCTTAGGATTGGGCGGGGGGGGAGATACGCAGTATTTT. Translated, it gives CASSLGLGGGGDTQYF.